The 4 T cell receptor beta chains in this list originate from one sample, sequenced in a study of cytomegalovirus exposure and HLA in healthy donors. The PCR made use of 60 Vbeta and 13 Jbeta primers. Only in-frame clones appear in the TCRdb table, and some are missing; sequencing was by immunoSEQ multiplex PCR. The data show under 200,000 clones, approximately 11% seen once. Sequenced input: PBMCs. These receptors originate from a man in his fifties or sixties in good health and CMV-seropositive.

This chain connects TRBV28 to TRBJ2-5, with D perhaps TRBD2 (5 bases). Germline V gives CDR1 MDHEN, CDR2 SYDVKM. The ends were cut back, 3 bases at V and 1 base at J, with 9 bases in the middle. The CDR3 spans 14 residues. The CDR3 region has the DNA TGTGCCAGCAGTTTGGGAGCGCTCCAAGAGACCCAGTACTTC. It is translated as CASSLGALQETQYF.

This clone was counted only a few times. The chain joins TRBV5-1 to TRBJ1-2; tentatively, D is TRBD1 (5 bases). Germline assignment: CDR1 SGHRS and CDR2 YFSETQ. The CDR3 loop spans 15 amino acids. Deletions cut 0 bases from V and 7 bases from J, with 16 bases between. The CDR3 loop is CASSLAADRGGGYTF. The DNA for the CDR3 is TGCGCCAGCAGCTTGGCGGCCGACCGCGGGGGTGGCTACACCTTC.

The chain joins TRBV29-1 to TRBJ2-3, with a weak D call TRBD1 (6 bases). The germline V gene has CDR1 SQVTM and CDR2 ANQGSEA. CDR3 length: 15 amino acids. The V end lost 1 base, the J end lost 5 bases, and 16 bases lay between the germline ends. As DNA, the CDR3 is TGCAGCGTTGAAGGGGACACCGTATCGTTAGATACGCAGTATTTT. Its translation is CSVEGDTVSLDTQYF.

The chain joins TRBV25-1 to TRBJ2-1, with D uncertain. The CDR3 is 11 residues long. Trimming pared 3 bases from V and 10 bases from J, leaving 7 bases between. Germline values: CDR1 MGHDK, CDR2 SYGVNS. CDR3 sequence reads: CASSDLVEQFF. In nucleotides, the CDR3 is TGTGCCAGCAGTGATCTCGTGGAGCAGTTCTTC.